One and the same sample provided the 12 T cell receptor beta chains below, sequenced in a study of naive and memory T cell subsets (dated by TCRdb to 2016 to 2017). Library method: UMI-ligation and nested PCR. The run used an Illumina MiSeq. To cover both TRBC1 and TRBC2, the beta constant-region primer consisted of an equimolar mix of two oligonucleotides. Using fastp at Q25 and MiXCR, TCRdb reprocessed the public reads and kept productive beta chains. Each entry is one CDR3 protein sequence, shown with its most common DNA and genes. The sample yields fewer than 40,000 distinct CDR3 sequences; 13% were counted once. Roughly a fifth of the sample rests with the top ten. Sequencing was carried out using effector memory CD4+ T cells from blood. What the cell subset or site label conveys for this sample: effector memory, CD45RA- CD27-. These receptors were collected from a human donor in good health.

In its sample, this clonotype was seen many times. The rearrangement links TRBV28 to TRBJ2-5; D may be TRBD2 (5 bases). V was pared by 8 bases and J by 4 bases, with 14 bases between. CDR1 and CDR2 (germline): MDHEN, SYDVKM. The CDR3 has 13 residues. CDR3 nucleotides: TGTGCCAGCGGTCCGCCTAGCACAGAGACCCAGTACTTC. Translation: CASGPPSTETQYF.

Ten or more counts support this clonotype. This chain uses TRBV7-7 with TRBJ2-3; D unresolved. The CDR3 spans 17 residues. Germline assignment: CDR1 SSHAT and CDR2 FNYEAQ (reference sequence). Trimming removed 4 bases from V and 6 bases from J, with 23 bases in between. CDR3 loop: CASSSDDAAPIHDTQYF. The CDR3 nucleotides are TGTGCCAGCAGCTCAGACGATGCAGCCCCAATCCACGATACGCAGTATTTT. Using reference TRBV7-7 and TRBJ2-3 for the parts outside the CDR3, the full variable domain is GAGVSQSPRYKVTKRGQDVTLRCDPISSHATLYWYQQALGQGPEFLTYFNYEAQPDKSGLPSDRFSAERPEGSISTLTIQRTEQRDSAMYRCASSSDDAAPIHDTQYFGPGTRLTVL.

The chain recombines TRBV4-3 with TRBJ2-1; D uncertain. This CDR3 has 13 amino acids. Trimming cost V 3 bases and J 9 bases, with 12 bases left between them. Germline V gives CDR1 LGHNA, CDR2 YSLEER. CDR3 sequence reads: CASSHETWGEQFF. As DNA, the CDR3 is TGCGCCAGCAGCCATGAGACCTGGGGTGAGCAGTTCTTC.

This clonotype was recorded many times. V is TRBV7-2 and J is TRBJ2-5; D remains unclear. The CDR3 sequence is 13 residues long. V was pared by 3 bases and J by 5 bases, with 10 bases between. Germline V gene data show CDR1 as SGHTA and CDR2 as FQGNSA. CDR3 sequence: CASSFGPMETQYF. CDR3 in DNA: TGTGCCAGCAGCTTCGGCCCCATGGAGACCCAGTACTTC.

This chain uses TRBV12-3 or TRBV12-4 with TRBJ2-5; 10 bases are shared with TRBD2. CDR3 length: 16 amino acids. J lost 5 bases, V lost 1 base, and 7 bases had no gene match. CDR3: CASSLGVAGGGETQYF. The CDR3 DNA sequence: TGTGCCAGCAGTTTAGGGGTAGCGGGAGGTGGGGAGACCCAGTACTTC.

This clonotype came up once. The gene calls are TRBV6-5 and TRBJ1-1; D not resolved. CDR3 length equals 15 residues. Looked up from germline, CDR1 is MNHEY and CDR2 is SVGAGI. Trimming removed 0 bases from V and 3 bases from J, with 11 bases in between. The CDR3, as DNA: TGTGCCAGCAGTTACTCACGTCGGCTCCACACTGAAGCTTTCTTT. This gives the protein CASSYSRRLHTEAFF.

This clonotype showed up many times. This sequence joins TRBV28 and TRBJ2-3; a weak D match, TRBD2 (6 bases). CDR1 MDHEN and CDR2 SYDVKM come from the germline V gene. Trimming left V 4 bases short and J 5 bases short, with 22 bases between. The CDR3 totals 17 residues. The chain's CDR3 is CASSSPPRVRTIDTQYF. CDR3 nucleotide sequence: TGTGCCAGCAGTTCACCTCCCCGAGTGAGGACTATAGATACGCAGTATTTT.

This chain links TRBV5-1 with TRBJ2-1, with 10 bases aligning to TRBD2. CDR1 and CDR2 (germline): SGHRS, YFSETQ. The CDR3 runs to 15 residues. J lost 5 bases, V lost 6 bases, and 8 bases had no gene match. The CDR3 reads CASTYLAGADNEQFF. CDR3 sequence (DNA): TGCGCCAGCACTTACCTAGCGGGAGCCGACAATGAGCAGTTCTTC. The entire variable domain, with the rest obtained from reference TRBV5-1 and TRBJ2-1, is as follows: KAGVTQTPRYLIKTRGQQVTLSCSPISGHRSVSWYQQTPGQGLQFLFEYFSETQRNKGNFPGRFSGRQFSNSRSEMNVSTLELGDSALYLCASTYLAGADNEQFFGPGTRLTVL.

This clonotype was seen at least ten times. The chain is built from TRBV19 and TRBJ2-1; 13 bases are shared with TRBD2. CDR3 length: 18 amino acids. Trimming cost V 4 bases and J 9 bases; bases outside gene matches: 15. Germline lookup yields CDR1 LNHDA and CDR2 SQIVND (reference sequence). DNA for the CDR3: TGTGCCAGTAGTACCCGGGCCTCGGGACTAGCGGGATTAAGTGAGCAGTTCTTC. It yields the protein CASSTRASGLAGLSEQFF.

V is TRBV10-3 and J is TRBJ1-1, with D possibly TRBD1 on 6 matching bases. The CDR3 has 12 amino acids. Trimming removed 7 bases from V and 5 bases from J, with 11 bases in between. Germline assignment: CDR1 ENHRY and CDR2 SYGVKD. The CDR3 DNA reads TGTGCCATCAAGGACAGCCCTACTGAAGCTTTCTTT. It codes for CAIKDSPTEAFF.

The chain couples TRBV6-2 or TRBV6-3 to TRBJ2-7; D tentatively fits TRBD1 or TRBD2 (5 bases each). V was clipped by 2 bases and J by 5 bases, with 16 bases between them. CDR1 and CDR2 (germline): MNHEY, SVGEGT. CDR3 length equals 15 residues. This CDR3 reads CASSYPAGRGDEQYF. The CDR3 DNA reads TGTGCCAGCAGTTACCCCGCAGGCAGAGGGGACGAGCAGTACTTC.

DNA of the CDR3: TGTGCCAGCAGTCGGAGCCAAATGAACACTGAAGCTTTCTTT. It codes for CASSRSQMNTEAFF. This rearrangement joins TRBV14 to TRBJ1-1, with D unclear. The length of the CDR3 is 14 residues. Germline values: CDR1 SGHDN, CDR2 FVKESK. Trimming left V 6 bases short and J 0 bases short, with 11 bases between.